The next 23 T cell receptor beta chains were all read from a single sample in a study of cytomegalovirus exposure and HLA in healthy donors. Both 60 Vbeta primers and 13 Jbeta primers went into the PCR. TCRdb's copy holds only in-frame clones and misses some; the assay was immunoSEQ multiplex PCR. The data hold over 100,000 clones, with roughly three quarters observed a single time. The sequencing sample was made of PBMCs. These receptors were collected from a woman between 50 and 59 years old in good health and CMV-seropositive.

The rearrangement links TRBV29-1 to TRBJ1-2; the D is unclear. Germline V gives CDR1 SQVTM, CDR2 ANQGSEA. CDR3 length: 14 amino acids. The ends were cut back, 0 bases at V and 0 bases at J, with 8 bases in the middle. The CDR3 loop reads CSVEDWQANYGYTF. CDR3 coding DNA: TGCAGCGTTGAAGATTGGCAGGCTAACTATGGCTACACCTTC.

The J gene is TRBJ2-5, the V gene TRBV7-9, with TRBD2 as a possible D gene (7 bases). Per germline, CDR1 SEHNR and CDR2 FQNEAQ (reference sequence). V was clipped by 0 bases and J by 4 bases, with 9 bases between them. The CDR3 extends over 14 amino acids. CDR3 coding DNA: TGTGCCAGCAGCTTAGCGGGGGGGCGAGAGACCCAGTACTTC. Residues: CASSLAGGRETQYF.

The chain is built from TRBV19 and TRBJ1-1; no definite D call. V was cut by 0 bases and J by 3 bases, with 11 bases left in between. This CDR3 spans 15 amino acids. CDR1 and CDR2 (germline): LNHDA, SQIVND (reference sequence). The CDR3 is CASSIETGRDTEAFF. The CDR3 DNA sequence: TGTGCCAGTAGTATAGAAACGGGTCGTGACACTGAAGCTTTCTTT.

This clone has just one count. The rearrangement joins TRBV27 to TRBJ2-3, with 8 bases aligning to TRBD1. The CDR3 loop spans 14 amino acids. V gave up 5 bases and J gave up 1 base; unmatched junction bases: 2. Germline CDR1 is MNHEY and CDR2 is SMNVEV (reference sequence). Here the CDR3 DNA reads TGTGCCAGCAGTCAGGGACAGGGCACAGATACGCAGTATTTT. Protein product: CASSQGQGTDTQYF.

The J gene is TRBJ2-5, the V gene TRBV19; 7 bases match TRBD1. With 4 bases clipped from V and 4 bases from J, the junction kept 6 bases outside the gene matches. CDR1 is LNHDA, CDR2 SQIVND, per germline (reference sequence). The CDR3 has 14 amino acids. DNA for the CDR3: TGTGCCAGTAGTAAAACAGGGGTCAGAGAGACCCAGTACTTC. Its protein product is CASSKTGVRETQYF.

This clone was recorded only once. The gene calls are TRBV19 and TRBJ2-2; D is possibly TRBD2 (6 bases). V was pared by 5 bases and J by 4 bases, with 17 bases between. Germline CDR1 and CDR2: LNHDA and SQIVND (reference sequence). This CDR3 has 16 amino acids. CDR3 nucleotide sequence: TGTGCCAGTAGTGGGTCTAGCGCGGGTTTCACCGGGGAGCTGTTTTTT. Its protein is CASSGSSAGFTGELFF.

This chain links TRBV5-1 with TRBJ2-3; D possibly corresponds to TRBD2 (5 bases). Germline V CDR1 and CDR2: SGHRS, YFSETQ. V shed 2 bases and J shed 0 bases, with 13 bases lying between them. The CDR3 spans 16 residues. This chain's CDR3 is CASSFADLASTDTQYF. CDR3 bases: TGCGCCAGCAGCTTTGCGGACTTAGCTAGCACAGATACGCAGTATTTT. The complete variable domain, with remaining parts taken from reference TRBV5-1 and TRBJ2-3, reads KAGVTQTPRYLIKTRGQQVTLSCSPISGHRSVSWYQQTPGQGLQFLFEYFSETQRNKGNFPGRFSGRQFSNSRSEMNVSTLELGDSALYLCASSFADLASTDTQYFGPGTRLTVL.

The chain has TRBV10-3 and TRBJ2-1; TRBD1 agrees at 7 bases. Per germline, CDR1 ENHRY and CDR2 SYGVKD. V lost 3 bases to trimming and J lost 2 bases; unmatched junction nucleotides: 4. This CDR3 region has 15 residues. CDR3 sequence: CAISESGGTYNEQFF. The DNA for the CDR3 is TGTGCCATCAGTGAATCAGGGGGAACCTACAATGAGCAGTTCTTC.

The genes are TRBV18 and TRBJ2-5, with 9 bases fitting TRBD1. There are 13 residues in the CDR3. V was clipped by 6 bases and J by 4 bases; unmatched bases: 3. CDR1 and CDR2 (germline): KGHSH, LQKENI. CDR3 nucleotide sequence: TGTGCCAGCTCGAAGGGACAGGGAGAGACCCAGTACTTC. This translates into CASSKGQGETQYF.

The DNA for the CDR3 is TGTGCCAGCAGCCACCGGTCAGGGAATTTCGATGAGCAGTTCTTC. It codes for CASSHRSGNFDEQFF. This chain links TRBV5-8 with TRBJ2-1, with D perhaps matching TRBD1 (5 bases). Per the germline V gene, CDR1 is SGHTS and CDR2 is YDEGEE. The CDR3 consists of 15 residues. Deletions cut 4 bases from V and 8 bases from J, with 19 bases between.

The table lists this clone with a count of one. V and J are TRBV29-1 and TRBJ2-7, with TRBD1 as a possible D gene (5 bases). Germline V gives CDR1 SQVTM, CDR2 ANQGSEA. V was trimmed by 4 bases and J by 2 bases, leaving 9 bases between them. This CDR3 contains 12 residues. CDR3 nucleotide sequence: TGCAGCGTTGCAGGACAAACCTACGAGCAGTACTTC. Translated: CSVAGQTYEQYF.

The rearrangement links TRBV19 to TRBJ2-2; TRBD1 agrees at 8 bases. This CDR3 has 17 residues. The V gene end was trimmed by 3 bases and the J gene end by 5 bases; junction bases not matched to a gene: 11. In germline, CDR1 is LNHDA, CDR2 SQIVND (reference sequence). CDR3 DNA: TGTGCCAGTAGTATGCTCAGGGGGCGAGGTGGGACCGGGGAGCTGTTTTTT. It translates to CASSMLRGRGGTGELFF.

The CDR3 reads CASSSSRDRGTDTQYF. CDR3 bases: TGTGCCAGCAGCTCATCCCGGGACAGGGGTACAGATACGCAGTATTTT. The chain combines TRBV5-4 with TRBJ2-3, with 10 nucleotides matching TRBD1. The length of the CDR3 is 16 residues. The V gene end was trimmed by 3 bases and the J gene end by 3 bases; junction bases not matched to a gene: 7. Germline assignment: CDR1 SGHNT and CDR2 YYREEE (reference sequence).

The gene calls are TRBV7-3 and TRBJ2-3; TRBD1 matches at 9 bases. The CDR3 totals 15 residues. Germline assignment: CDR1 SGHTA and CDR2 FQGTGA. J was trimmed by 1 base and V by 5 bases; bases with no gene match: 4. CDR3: CASSPQGAGTDTQYF. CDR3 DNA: TGTGCCAGCAGCCCACAGGGGGCCGGCACAGATACGCAGTATTTT.

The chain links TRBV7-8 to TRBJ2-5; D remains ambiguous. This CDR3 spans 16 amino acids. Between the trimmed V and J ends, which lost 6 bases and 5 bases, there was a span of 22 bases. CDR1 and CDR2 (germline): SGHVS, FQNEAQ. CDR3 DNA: TGTGCCAGCAGTTTCCTCCCCCGGCTAGGTGGCGAGACCCAGTACTTC. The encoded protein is CASSFLPRLGGETQYF.

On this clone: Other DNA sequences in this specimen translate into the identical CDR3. The CDR3 region has the DNA TGTGCCAGCAGCTTCCAGGGTTACGAGCAGTACTTC. It codes for CASSFQGYEQYF. This chain connects TRBV7-9 to TRBJ2-7, with D tentatively TRBD1 (5 bases). The CDR3 consists of 12 residues. V dropped 3 bases and J dropped 4 bases, with 7 bases sitting between them. Germline V CDR1 and CDR2: SEHNR, FQNEAQ (reference sequence).

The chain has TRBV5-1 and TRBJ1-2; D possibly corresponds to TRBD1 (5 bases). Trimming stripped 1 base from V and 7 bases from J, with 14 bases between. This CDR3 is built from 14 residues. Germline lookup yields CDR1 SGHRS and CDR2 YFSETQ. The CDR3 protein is CASSLSGGMLGYTF. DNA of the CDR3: TGCGCCAGCAGCTTGTCCGGGGGAATGCTTGGCTACACCTTC.

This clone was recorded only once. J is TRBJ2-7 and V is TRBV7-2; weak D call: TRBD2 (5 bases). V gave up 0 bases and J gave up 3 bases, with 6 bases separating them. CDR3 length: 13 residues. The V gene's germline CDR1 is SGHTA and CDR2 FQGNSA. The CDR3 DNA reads TGTGCCAGCAGCTTAGCCGGGAACTACGAGCAGTACTTC. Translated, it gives CASSLAGNYEQYF.

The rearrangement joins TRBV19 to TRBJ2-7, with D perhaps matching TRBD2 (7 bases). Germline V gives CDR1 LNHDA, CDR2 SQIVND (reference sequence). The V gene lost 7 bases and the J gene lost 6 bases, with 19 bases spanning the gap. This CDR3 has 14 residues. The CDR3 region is CASKRRHRGAEQYF. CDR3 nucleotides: TGTGCCAGTAAAAGAAGGCACCGGGGGGCCGAGCAGTACTTC.

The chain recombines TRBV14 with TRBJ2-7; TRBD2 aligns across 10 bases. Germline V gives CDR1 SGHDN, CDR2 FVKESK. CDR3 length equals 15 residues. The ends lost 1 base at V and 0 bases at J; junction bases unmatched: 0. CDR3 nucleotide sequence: TGTGCCAGCAGCCAAGGGACTAGCGGCTCCTACGAGCAGTACTTC. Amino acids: CASSQGTSGSYEQYF.

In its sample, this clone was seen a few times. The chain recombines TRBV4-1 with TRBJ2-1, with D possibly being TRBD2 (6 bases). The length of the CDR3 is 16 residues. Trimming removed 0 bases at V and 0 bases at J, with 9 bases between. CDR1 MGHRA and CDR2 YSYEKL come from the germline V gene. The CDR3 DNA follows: TGCGCCAGCAGCCAAGACGCGGGGAGCTCCTACAATGAGCAGTTCTTC. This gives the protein CASSQDAGSSYNEQFF.

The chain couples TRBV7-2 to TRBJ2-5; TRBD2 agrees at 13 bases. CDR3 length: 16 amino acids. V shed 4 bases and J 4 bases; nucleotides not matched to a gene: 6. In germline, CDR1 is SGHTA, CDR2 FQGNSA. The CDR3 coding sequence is TGTGCCAGCAGCTCCAGACTAGCGGGAGGTGGAGAGACCCAGTACTTC. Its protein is CASSSRLAGGGETQYF.

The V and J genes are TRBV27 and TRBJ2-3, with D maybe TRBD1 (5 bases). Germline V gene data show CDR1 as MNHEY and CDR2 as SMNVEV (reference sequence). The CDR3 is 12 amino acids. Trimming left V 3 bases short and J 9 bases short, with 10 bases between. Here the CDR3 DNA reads TGTGCCAGCAGTTTGGGAAAGGGGACGCAGTATTTT. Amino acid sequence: CASSLGKGTQYF.